This is a list of T cell receptor beta chains from one sample in a study of blood T cell repertoires in COVID-19. Sequencing used immunoSEQ multiplex PCR; TCRdb keeps in-frame clones, though not all of them. This sample has approximately 150,000 clones, with about 80% found just once. The sample consisted of peripheral blood. The receptor set was obtained from a man aged 70 or older who had recovered from COVID-19. Both conserved end residues are part of each CDR3. The D gene is left open where the match is weak. The size of a clone is reported for some rows only, either as once, few or many, or as a class for expanded clones.

d_call j_call clone_size v_call cdr3_aa cdr3_nt
TRBD1 TRBJ1-2 . TRBV5-1 CASSFTGGDYGYTF TGCGCCAGCAGCTTCACAGGGGGGGACTATGGCTACACCTTC
TRBD2 TRBJ2-3 . TRBV19 CASSPSRAGPDTQYF TGTGCCAGTAGTCCCAGTCGAGCGGGACCAGATACGCAGTATTTT
TRBD1 TRBJ1-6 once TRBV6-5 CASSPETGESPLHF TGTGCCAGCAGTCCTGAGACAGGGGAGTCACCCCTCCACTTT
TRBD2 TRBJ2-1 once TRBV3-1/TRBV3-2 CASSQEPSGAWGQFF TGTGCCAGCAGCCAAGAGCCTAGCGGGGCTTGGGGGCAGTTCTTC
TRBD1 TRBJ2-3 . TRBV7-3 CASSTPGDRGTDTQYF TGTGCCAGTTCCACTCCGGGGGACAGGGGGACAGATACGCAGTATTTT
. TRBJ2-1 . TRBV6-4 CASLAPASVFF TGTGCCAGCCTCGCCCCGGCTAGCGTGTTCTTC
. TRBJ1-5 . TRBV6-6 CASSYSEGVQPQHF TGTGCCAGCAGTTACTCAGAAGGGGTTCAGCCCCAGCATTTT
. TRBJ2-2 . TRBV7-9 CASIPPRAANTGELFF TGTGCCAGCATCCCACCGAGGGCCGCGAACACCGGGGAGCTGTTTTTT
TRBD1 TRBJ2-7 . TRBV11-2 CASSLDHRGSLNF TGTGCCAGCAGCTTAGATCACAGGGGCAGTCTGAACTTC
. TRBJ2-1 . TRBV19 CASSIFGGQSSYNEQFF TGTGCCAGTAGTATATTCGGCGGGCAGAGCTCCTACAATGAGCAGTTCTTC
TRBD1 TRBJ1-1 few TRBV30 CAWSVRGRGLVTEAFF TGTGCCTGGAGTGTACGAGGCAGGGGGTTGGTCACTGAAGCTTTCTTT
. TRBJ2-7 few TRBV10-1 CASAGAFYEQYF TGCGCCAGCGCAGGTGCCTTCTACGAGCAGTACTTC
TRBD1 TRBJ2-1 many TRBV24-1 CATSDQGQGSGDEQFF TGTGCCACCAGTGATCAGGGACAGGGATCTGGTGATGAGCAGTTCTTC
. TRBJ2-6 . TRBV6-2/TRBV6-3 CASSLSGDSGANVLTF TGTGCCAGCAGTCTTAGCGGCGACTCTGGGGCCAACGTCCTGACTTTC
. TRBJ2-1 . TRBV5-6 CASSLGLGYEQFF TGTGCCAGCAGCTTGGGACTAGGGTATGAGCAGTTCTTC
TRBD1 TRBJ2-7 . TRBV5-6 CASSLWTGQSGEQYF TGTGCCAGCAGCCTATGGACAGGGCAATCGGGCGAGCAGTACTTC
TRBD1 TRBJ2-7 . TRBV4-1 CASSQALGGLTYEQYF TGCGCCAGCAGCCAAGCCCTAGGGGGCCTTACCTACGAGCAGTACTTC
. TRBJ1-2 . TRBV5-6 CASSLPGLNYGYTF TGTGCCAGCAGCTTGCCGGGTTTAAACTATGGCTACACCTTC
. TRBJ1-5 . TRBV24-1 CATSGVETNQPQHF TGTGCCACCAGTGGAGTAGAAACTAATCAGCCCCAGCATTTT
TRBD1 TRBJ2-7 . TRBV7-8 CASSLGSGGQGDYEQYF TGTGCCAGCAGCTTAGGCTCAGGGGGACAGGGGGACTACGAGCAGTACTTC
. TRBJ2-5 . TRBV21-1 CASSNLLAGGVLTQYF TGTGCCAGCAGCAATCTTTTAGCGGGAGGAGTGTTGACCCAGTACTTC
TRBD1 TRBJ2-5 . TRBV30 CAQGQGRKETQYF TGTGCCCAAGGACAGGGAAGGAAAGAGACCCAGTACTTC
. TRBJ2-2 . TRBV6-5 CASSYSRENTGELFF TGTGCCAGCAGTTACTCCCGGGAGAACACCGGGGAACTGTTTTTT
TRBD1 TRBJ1-1 . TRBV15 CATSESPGTGGRAFF TGTGCCACCAGCGAGAGTCCCGGGACAGGGGGTAGAGCTTTCTTT
TRBD1 TRBJ1-1 . TRBV28 CASSSQGSNTEAFF TGTGCCAGCAGCTCACAGGGGTCGAACACTGAAGCTTTCTTT
TRBD1 TRBJ1-5 . TRBV9 CASSVTTGGPPQHF TGTGCCAGCAGCGTAACAACAGGGGGACCGCCCCAGCATTTT
TRBD1 TRBJ2-6 . TRBV5-1 CASSLSAGGISGANVLTF TGCGCCAGCAGCTTGTCGGCAGGGGGCATTTCTGGGGCCAACGTCCTGACTTTC
TRBD1 TRBJ1-6 . TRBV19 CASSTRPGQDYNSPLHF TGTGCCAGTAGTACGCGGCCGGGACAGGACTATAATTCACCCCTCCACTTT
. TRBJ2-2 . TRBV27 CASSLLLTSLNTGELFF TGTGCCAGCAGCCTTCTTTTAACTAGCCTTAACACCGGGGAGCTGTTTTTT
. TRBJ2-4 . TRBV5-4 CASSLITGTLAKNIQYF TGTGCCAGCAGCCTAATCACAGGGACCTTAGCCAAAAACATTCAGTACTTC
. TRBJ2-3 . TRBV6-5 CASSYRGWTDTQYF TGTGCCAGCAGTTATCGCGGTTGGACAGATACGCAGTATTTT
TRBD1 TRBJ2-5 once TRBV5-4 CASSSTGEWETQYF TGTGCCAGCAGCTCTACAGGGGAGTGGGAGACCCAGTACTTC